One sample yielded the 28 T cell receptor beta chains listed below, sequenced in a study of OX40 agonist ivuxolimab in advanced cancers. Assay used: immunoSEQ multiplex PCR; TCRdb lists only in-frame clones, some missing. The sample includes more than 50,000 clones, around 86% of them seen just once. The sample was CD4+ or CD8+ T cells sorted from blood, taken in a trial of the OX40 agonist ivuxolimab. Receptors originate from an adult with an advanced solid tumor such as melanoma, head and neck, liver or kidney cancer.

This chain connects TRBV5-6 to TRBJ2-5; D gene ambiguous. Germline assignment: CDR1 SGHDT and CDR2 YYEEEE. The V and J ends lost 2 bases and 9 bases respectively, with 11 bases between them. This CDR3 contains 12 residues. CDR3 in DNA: TGTGCCAGCAGCTTTTACAACGCGGCCCAGTACTTC. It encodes CASSFYNAAQYF.

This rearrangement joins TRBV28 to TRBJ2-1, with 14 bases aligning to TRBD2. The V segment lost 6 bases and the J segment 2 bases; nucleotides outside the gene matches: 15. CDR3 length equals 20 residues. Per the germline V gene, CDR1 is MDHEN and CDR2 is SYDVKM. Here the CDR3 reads CASSYLPGLAGVWAYNEQFF. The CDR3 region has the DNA TGTGCCAGCAGCTATTTACCGGGACTAGCGGGAGTTTGGGCCTACAATGAGCAGTTCTTC.

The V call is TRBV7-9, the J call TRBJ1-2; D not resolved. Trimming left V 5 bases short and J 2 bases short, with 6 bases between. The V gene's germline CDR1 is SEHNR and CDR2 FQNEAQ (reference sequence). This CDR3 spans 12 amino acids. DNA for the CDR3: TGTGCCAGCAGCGCCGTAAACTATGGCTACACCTTC. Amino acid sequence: CASSAVNYGYTF.

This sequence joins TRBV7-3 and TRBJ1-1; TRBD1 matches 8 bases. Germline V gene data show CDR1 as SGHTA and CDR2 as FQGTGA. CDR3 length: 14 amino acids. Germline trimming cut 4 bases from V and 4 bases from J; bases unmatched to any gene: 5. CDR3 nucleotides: TGTGCCAGCAGCTCCCAGGGGGCAGGCACTGAAGCTTTCTTT. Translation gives CASSSQGAGTEAFF.

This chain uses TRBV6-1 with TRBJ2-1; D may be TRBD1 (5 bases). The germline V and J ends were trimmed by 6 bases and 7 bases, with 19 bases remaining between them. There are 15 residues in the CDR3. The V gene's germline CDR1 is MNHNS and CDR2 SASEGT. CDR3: CASSRTWQGANEQFF. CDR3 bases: TGTGCCAGCAGCCGGACGTGGCAGGGCGCGAATGAGCAGTTCTTC.

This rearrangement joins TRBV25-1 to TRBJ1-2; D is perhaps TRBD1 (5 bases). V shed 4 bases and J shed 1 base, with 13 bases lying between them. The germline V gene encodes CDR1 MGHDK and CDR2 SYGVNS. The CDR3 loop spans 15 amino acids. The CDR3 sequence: CASSGGTRLNYGYTF. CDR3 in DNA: TGTGCCAGCAGTGGCGGGACTCGGCTTAACTATGGCTACACCTTC.

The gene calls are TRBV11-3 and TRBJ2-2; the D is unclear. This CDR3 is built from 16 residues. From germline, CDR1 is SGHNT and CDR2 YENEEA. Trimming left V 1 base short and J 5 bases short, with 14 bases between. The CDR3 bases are TGTGCCAGCAGCTTAGTTCGGGTCACTGAAACCGGGGAGCTGTTTTTT. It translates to CASSLVRVTETGELFF. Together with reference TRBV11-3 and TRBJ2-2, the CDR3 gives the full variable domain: EAGVVQSPRYKIIEKKQPVAFWCNPISGHNTLYWYLQNLGQGPELLIRYENEEAVDDSQLPKDRFSAERLKGVDSTLKIQPAELGDSAVYLCASSLVRVTETGELFFGEGSRLTVL.

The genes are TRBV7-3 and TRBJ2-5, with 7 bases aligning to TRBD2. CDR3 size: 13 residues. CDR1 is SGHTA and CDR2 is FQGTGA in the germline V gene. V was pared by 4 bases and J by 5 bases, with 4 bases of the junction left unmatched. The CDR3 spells CASSSRGGETQYF. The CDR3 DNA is TGTGCCAGCAGCTCACGGGGAGGGGAGACCCAGTACTTC.

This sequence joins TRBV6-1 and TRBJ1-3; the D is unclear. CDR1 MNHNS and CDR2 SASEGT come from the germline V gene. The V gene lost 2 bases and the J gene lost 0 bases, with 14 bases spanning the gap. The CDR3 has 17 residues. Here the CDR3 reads CASSERNLGSSGNTIYF. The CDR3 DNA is TGTGCCAGCAGTGAAAGGAATTTGGGATCCTCTGGAAACACCATATATTTT.

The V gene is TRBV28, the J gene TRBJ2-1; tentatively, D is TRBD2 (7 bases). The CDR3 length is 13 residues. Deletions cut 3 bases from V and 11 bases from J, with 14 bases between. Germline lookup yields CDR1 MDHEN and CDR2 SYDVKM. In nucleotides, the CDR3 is TGTGCCAGCAGTTTCCCGGGGGGCACAAAGCAGTTCTTC. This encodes CASSFPGGTKQFF.

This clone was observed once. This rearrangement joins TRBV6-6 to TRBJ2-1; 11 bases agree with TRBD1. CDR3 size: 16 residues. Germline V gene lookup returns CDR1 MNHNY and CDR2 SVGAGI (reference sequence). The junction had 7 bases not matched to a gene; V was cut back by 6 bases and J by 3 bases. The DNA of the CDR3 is TGTGCCAGCAGAACCACGGGACAGGGGGACTACAATGAGCAGTTCTTC. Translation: CASRTTGQGDYNEQFF.

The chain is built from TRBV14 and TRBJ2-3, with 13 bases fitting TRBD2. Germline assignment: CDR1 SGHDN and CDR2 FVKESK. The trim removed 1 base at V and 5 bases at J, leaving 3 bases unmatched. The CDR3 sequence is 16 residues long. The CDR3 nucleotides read TGTGCCAGCAGCCAAGGACTAGCGGGAGGAATAGATACGCAGTATTTT. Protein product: CASSQGLAGGIDTQYF. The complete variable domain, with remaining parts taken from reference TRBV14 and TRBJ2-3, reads EAGVTQFPSHSVIEKGQTVTLRCDPISGHDNLYWYRRVMGKEIKFLLHFVKESKQDESGMPNNRFLAERTGGTYSTLKVQPAELEDSGVYFCASSQGLAGGIDTQYFGPGTRLTVL.

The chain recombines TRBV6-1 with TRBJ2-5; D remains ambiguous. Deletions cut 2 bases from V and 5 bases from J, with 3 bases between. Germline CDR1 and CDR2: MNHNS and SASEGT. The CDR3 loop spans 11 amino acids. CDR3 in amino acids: CASSESETQYF. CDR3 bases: TGTGCCAGCAGTGAATCGGAGACCCAGTACTTC.

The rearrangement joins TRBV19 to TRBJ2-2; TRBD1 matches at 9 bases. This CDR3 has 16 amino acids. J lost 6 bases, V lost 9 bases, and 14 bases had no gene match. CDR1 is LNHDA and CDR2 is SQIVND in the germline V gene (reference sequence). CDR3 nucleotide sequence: TGTGCCAGCGCCTCCCCGGGACAGGGATATTCCGGGGAGCTGTTTTTT. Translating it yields CASASPGQGYSGELFF. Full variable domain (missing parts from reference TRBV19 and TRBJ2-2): DGGITQSPKYLFRKEGQNVTLSCEQNLNHDAMYWYRQDPGQGLRLIYYSQIVNDFQKGDIAEGYSVSREKKESFPLTVTSAQKNPTAFYLCASASPGQGYSGELFFGEGSRLTVL.

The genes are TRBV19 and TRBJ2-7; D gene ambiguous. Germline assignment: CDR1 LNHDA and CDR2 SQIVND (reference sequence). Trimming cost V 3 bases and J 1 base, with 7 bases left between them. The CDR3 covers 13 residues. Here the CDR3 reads CASSMGRSYEQYF. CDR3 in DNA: TGTGCCAGTAGTATGGGCAGATCCTACGAGCAGTACTTC.

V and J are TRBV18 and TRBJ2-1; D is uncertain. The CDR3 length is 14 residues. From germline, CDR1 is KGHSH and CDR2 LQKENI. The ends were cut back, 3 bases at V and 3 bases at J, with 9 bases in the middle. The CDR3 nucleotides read TGTGCCAGCTCACCTGGACCCAACTACAATGAGCAGTTCTTC. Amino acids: CASSPGPNYNEQFF.

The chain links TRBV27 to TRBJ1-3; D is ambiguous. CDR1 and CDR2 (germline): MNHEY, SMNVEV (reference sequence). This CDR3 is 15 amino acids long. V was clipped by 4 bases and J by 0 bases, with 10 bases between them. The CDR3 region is CASSSNTASGNTIYF. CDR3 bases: TGTGCCAGCAGTTCGAACACAGCCTCTGGAAACACCATATATTTT.

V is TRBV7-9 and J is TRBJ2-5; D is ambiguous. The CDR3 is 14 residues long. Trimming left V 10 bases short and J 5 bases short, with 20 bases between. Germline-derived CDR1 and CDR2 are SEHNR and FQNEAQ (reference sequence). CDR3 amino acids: CATSALGKVETQYF. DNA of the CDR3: TGTGCCACCTCCGCATTAGGGAAGGTTGAGACCCAGTACTTC.

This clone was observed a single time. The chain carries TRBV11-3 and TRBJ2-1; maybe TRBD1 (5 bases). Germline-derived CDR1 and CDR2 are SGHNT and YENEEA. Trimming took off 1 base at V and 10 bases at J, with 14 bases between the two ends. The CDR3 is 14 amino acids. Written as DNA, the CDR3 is TGTGCCAGCAGCTTAGGACTTGGGGCCATAGAGCAGTTCTTC. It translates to CASSLGLGAIEQFF.

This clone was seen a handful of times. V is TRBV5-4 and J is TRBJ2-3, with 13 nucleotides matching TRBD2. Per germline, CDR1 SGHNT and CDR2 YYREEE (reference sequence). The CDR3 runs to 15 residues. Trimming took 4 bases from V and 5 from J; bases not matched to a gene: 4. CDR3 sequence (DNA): TGTGCCAGCAGCCCGACTAGCGGGGGGCGAGATACGCAGTATTTT. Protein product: CASSPTSGGRDTQYF.

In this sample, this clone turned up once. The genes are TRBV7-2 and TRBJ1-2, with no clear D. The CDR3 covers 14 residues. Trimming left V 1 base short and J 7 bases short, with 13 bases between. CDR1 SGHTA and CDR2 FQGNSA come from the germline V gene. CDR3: CASSLDGVRGGYTF. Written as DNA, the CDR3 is TGTGCCAGCAGCTTAGATGGGGTCCGGGGTGGCTACACCTTC.

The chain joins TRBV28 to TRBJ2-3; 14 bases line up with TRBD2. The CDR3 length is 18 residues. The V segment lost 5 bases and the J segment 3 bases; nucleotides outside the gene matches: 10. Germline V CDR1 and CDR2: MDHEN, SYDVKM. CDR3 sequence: CASSPSPGTSGSTDTQYF. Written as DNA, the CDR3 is TGTGCCAGCAGTCCTAGCCCCGGGACTAGCGGGAGTACAGATACGCAGTATTTT.

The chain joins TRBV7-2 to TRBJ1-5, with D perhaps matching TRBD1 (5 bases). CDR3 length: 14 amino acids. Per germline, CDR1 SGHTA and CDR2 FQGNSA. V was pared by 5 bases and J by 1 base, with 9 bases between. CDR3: CASSTQGSNQPQHF. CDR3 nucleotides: TGTGCCAGCAGCACCCAGGGCAGCAATCAGCCCCAGCATTTT.

The CDR3: CASSMAGLSTDTQYF. Here the CDR3 DNA reads TGTGCCAGTAGTATGGCCGGGCTGTCCACAGATACGCAGTATTTT. The chain joins TRBV19 to TRBJ2-3; D unclear. The CDR3 length is 15 residues. Trimming stripped 3 bases from V and 2 bases from J, with 12 bases between. Per the germline V gene, CDR1 is LNHDA and CDR2 is SQIVND (reference sequence). Combining the CDR3 with reference TRBV19 and TRBJ2-3 gives the whole variable domain DGGITQSPKYLFRKEGQNVTLSCEQNLNHDAMYWYRQDPGQGLRLIYYSQIVNDFQKGDIAEGYSVSREKKESFPLTVTSAQKNPTAFYLCASSMAGLSTDTQYFGPGTRLTVL.

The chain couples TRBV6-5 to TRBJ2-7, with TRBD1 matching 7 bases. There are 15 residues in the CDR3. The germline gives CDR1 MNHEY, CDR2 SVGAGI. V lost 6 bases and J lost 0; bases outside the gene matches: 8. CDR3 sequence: CASSPRTGGSYEQYF. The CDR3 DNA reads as TGTGCCAGCAGCCCTAGGACAGGAGGCTCCTACGAGCAGTACTTC.

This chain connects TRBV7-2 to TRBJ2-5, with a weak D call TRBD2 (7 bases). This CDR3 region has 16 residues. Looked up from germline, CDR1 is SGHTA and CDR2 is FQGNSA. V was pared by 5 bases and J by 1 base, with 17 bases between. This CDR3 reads CASSPWGGGVQETQYF. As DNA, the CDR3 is TGTGCCAGCAGCCCCTGGGGGGGCGGGGTCCAAGAGACCCAGTACTTC.

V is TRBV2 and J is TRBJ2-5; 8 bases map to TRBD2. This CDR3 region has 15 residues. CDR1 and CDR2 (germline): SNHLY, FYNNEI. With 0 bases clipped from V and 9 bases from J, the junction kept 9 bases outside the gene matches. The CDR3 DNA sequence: TGTGCCAGCAGTGAAGCAACTAGCGGAGGACGGGCCCAGTACTTC. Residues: CASSEATSGGRAQYF.

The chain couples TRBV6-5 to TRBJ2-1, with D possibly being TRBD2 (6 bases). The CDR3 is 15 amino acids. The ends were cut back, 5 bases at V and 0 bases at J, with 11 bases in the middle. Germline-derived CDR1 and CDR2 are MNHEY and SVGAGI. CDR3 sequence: CASSTSRNSYNEQFF. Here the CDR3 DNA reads TGTGCCAGCAGTACTAGCAGGAACTCCTACAATGAGCAGTTCTTC.